Listed below are T cell receptor beta chains from one sample, sequenced in a study of regulatory T cells in long-lasting Graves disease. Using its own MiXCR run on the multiplex PCR reads, TCRdb lists one record per CDR3 protein. Among roughly 500,000 distinct CDR3 sequences listed, about 11% were seen once. These same data were also listed under a study on T cells in Graves' hyperthyroidism and ophthalmopathy.

The sample here was peripheral blood mononuclear cells (PBMCs), taken at new diagnosis, from a patient treated with antithyroid drugs. These receptors all stem from a woman in her 30s with Graves disease. CDR3s include the opening cysteine and the closing phenylalanine or tryptophan. Each record gives: D gene, clone size, J gene, V gene, CDR3 DNA, CDR3 protein. A D gene is named only where the DNA matches it firmly. Size tells how often a clone was seen, or its class if it is expanded.

d_gene: TRBD1; abundance: few; j_gene: TRBJ1-2; v_gene: TRBV6-2/TRBV6-3; CDR3nt: TGTGCCAGCGAGGGGGCGCTTGGCTATGGCTACACCTTC; CDR3aa: CASEGALGYGYTF
d_gene: -; abundance: many; j_gene: TRBJ1-2; v_gene: TRBV5-1; CDR3nt: TGCGCCAGCAGCTTGAGAGGGATCTATGGCTACACCTTC; CDR3aa: CASSLRGIYGYTF
d_gene: TRBD1; abundance: many; j_gene: TRBJ1-2; v_gene: TRBV12-3/TRBV12-4; CDR3nt: TGTGCCAGCAGTTTAAGGGGGCCCTATGGCTACACCTTC; CDR3aa: CASSLRGPYGYTF
d_gene: TRBD2; abundance: few; j_gene: TRBJ2-1; v_gene: TRBV7-3; CDR3nt: TGTGCCAGCAGCTTCGGCCTAGCGGAAACCAGACAGTTCTTC; CDR3aa: CASSFGLAETRQFF
d_gene: TRBD2; abundance: many; j_gene: TRBJ2-3; v_gene: TRBV27; CDR3nt: TGTGCCACCATACTAGCGGGCACAGATACGCAGTATTTT; CDR3aa: CATILAGTDTQYF
d_gene: -; abundance: many; j_gene: TRBJ2-5; v_gene: TRBV6-2/TRBV6-3; CDR3nt: TGTGCCAGCAGCGTTGACAGGGGACTAGGGGAGACCCAGTACTTC; CDR3aa: CASSVDRGLGETQYF
d_gene: -; abundance: many; j_gene: TRBJ2-3; v_gene: TRBV6-1; CDR3nt: TGTGCCAGCCATCCCTGGGGCGGGAGCACAGATACGCAGTATTTT; CDR3aa: CASHPWGGSTDTQYF
d_gene: TRBD1; abundance: many; j_gene: TRBJ2-7; v_gene: TRBV2; CDR3nt: TGTGCCAGCAGCGCTAGACCGGGACAGAGAACCTACGAGCAGTACTTC; CDR3aa: CASSARPGQRTYEQYF
d_gene: -; abundance: few; j_gene: TRBJ1-4; v_gene: TRBV4-1; CDR3nt: TGCGCCAGCAGCCAAGGGACTAGGGAAAAACTGTTTTTT; CDR3aa: CASSQGTREKLFF
d_gene: TRBD1; abundance: few; j_gene: TRBJ1-5; v_gene: TRBV6-2/TRBV6-3; CDR3nt: TGTGCCAGCAGTTACCTGGACAGGGGCCTAGGGCAGCCCCAGCATTTT; CDR3aa: CASSYLDRGLGQPQHF